One and the same sample provided the 26 T cell receptor beta chains below, sequenced in a study of shared clonotypes between healthy human individuals. Clones were sequenced by immunoSEQ multiplex PCR, and TCRdb holds only the in-frame ones, with some missing. The sample shows about 1,900,000 clones, about 95% of them seen only once. CD45RO-negative, CCR7-positively selected cells formed the naive CD8 fraction, excluding terminally differentiated effector memory CD45RA+ cells. Sequencing was done on a sample of naive CD8+ T cells sorted from blood. Source of these receptors: a man aged 18 to 35 in good health.

The chain has TRBV19 and TRBJ2-1; weak D call: TRBD2 (5 bases). The CDR3 extends over 17 amino acids. The V gene's germline CDR1 is LNHDA and CDR2 SQIVND (reference sequence). V gave up 0 bases and J gave up 2 bases, with 14 bases separating them. In DNA, the CDR3 is TGTGCCAGTAGTATAGATTTTAGCGTGAGGGCCTACAATGAGCAGTTCTTC. Its protein product is CASSIDFSVRAYNEQFF.

The V and J genes are TRBV4-1 and TRBJ2-2; D is undetermined. The V and J ends lost 1 base and 3 bases respectively, with 3 bases between them. There are 13 residues in the CDR3. CDR1 and CDR2 from the germline V gene are MGHRA and YSYEKL. The CDR3 region is CASSQADTGELFF. CDR3 sequence (DNA): TGCGCCAGCAGCCAAGCGGACACCGGGGAGCTGTTTTTT.

The chain joins TRBV29-1 to TRBJ2-3, with D perhaps matching TRBD1 or TRBD2 (7 bases each). The CDR3 sequence is 13 residues long. V shed 5 bases and J shed 0 bases, with 9 bases lying between them. Germline-derived CDR1 and CDR2 are SQVTM and ANQGSEA. The chain's CDR3 is CSVQGGSTDTQYF. For the CDR3, the DNA is TGCAGCGTTCAGGGGGGGAGCACAGATACGCAGTATTTT.

The chain employs TRBV6-1 and TRBJ2-1; 7 bases map to TRBD1. This CDR3 is 15 amino acids long. Germline assignment: CDR1 MNHNS and CDR2 SASEGT. V gave up 11 bases and J gave up 2 bases; unmatched junction bases: 12. The CDR3 spells CACHSTGRTYNEQFF. The CDR3 DNA sequence: TGTGCCTGCCACTCGACAGGGAGAACCTACAATGAGCAGTTCTTC.

This sequence joins TRBV21-1 and TRBJ1-1. TRBV21-1 is a listed pseudogene. This CDR3 has 17 residues. CDR3 sequence reads: CASSKVSGKVKNTEAFF. CDR3 nucleotides: TGTGCCAGCAGCAAAGTAAGTGGAAAGGTAAAGAACACTGAAGCTTTCTTT.

Of note for this clone: In the same sample, other DNA sequences code for this CDR3. The rearrangement links TRBV15 to TRBJ1-1; unclear D gene. Trimming took 5 bases from V and 3 from J, leaving 10 bases between them. CDR1 is LNHNV, CDR2 YYDKDF, per germline (reference sequence). The CDR3 loop spans 13 amino acids. CDR3 sequence: CATSPSEDTEAFF. CDR3 nucleotide sequence: TGTGCCACCAGCCCCTCGGAGGACACTGAAGCTTTCTTT. Filled out from reference TRBV15 and TRBJ1-1, the complete variable domain reads DAMVIQNPRYQVTQFGKPVTLSCSQTLNHNVMYWYQQKSSQAPKLLFHYYDKDFNNEADTPDNFQSRRPNTSFCFLDIRSPGLGDTAMYLCATSPSEDTEAFFGQGTRLTVV.

This clone was found once. The chain links TRBV19 to TRBJ2-7; no clear D gene. CDR1 is LNHDA and CDR2 is SQIVND in the germline V gene (reference sequence). The V end was cut by 0 bases, the J end by 4 bases, with 10 bases between. This CDR3 has 14 residues. The CDR3 region is CASSIDGRSYEQYF. CDR3 sequence (DNA): TGTGCCAGTAGTATAGATGGCCGGAGTTACGAGCAGTACTTC.

Note on this clone: In the same sample, other DNA sequences code for this CDR3. The V call is TRBV6-1, the J call TRBJ2-1, with 9 bases matching TRBD2. The V gene end was trimmed by 6 bases and the J gene end by 5 bases; junction bases not matched to a gene: 8. CDR3 length: 15 amino acids. Germline loops: CDR1 MNHNS, CDR2 SASEGT. CDR3 coding DNA: TGTGCCAGCAGCGAGACTAGCGGAGGAAACAATGAGCAGTTCTTC. Translated, it gives CASSETSGGNNEQFF.

This clone occurred once. The sample has other DNA sequences that encode this CDR3 too. This chain connects TRBV6-5 to TRBJ2-7, with no clear D. Trimming removed 0 bases at V and 3 bases at J, with 6 bases between. The CDR3 consists of 13 residues. Germline V gene data show CDR1 as MNHEY and CDR2 as SVGAGI. CDR3 sequence reads: CASSYSSSYEQYF. The CDR3 DNA reads as TGTGCCAGCAGTTACTCCTCCAGCTACGAGCAGTACTTC.

This clone appeared a few times. Within the sample, other DNA sequences also encode this same CDR3. The chain links TRBV6-5 to TRBJ2-5; no firm D call. The CDR3 totals 12 residues. V lost 0 bases and J lost 5, with 4 bases in between. Germline CDR1 reads MNHEY; CDR2 reads SVGAGI. CDR3 nucleotides: TGTGCCAGCAGTTACTCAGGGGAGACCCAGTACTTC. It specifies CASSYSGETQYF.

V is TRBV27 and J is TRBJ2-7; D is undetermined. The CDR3 runs 15 residues. Germline V gives CDR1 MNHEY, CDR2 SMNVEV (reference sequence). Trimming pared 2 bases from V and 2 bases from J, leaving 13 bases between. The CDR3, as DNA: TGTGCCAGCAGTTTAACCTGGGTCGACCCCTACGAGCAGTACTTC. Translated: CASSLTWVDPYEQYF.

As regards this clone: Other nucleotide sequences from this sample produce the same CDR3. The chain has TRBV11-2 and TRBJ2-2; D unresolved. This CDR3 spans 15 amino acids. V lost 1 base and J 2 bases, leaving 8 bases between the germline ends. Germline CDR1 reads SGHAT; CDR2 reads FQNNGV. The CDR3 sequence is CASSLAGPNTGELFF. CDR3 nucleotides: TGTGCCAGCAGCTTAGCCGGACCAAACACCGGGGAGCTGTTTTTT.

This clone has a single count. This rearrangement joins TRBV18 to TRBJ2-3; 8 nucleotides line up with TRBD2. V was clipped by 3 bases and J by 2 bases; unmatched bases: 4. The CDR3 consists of 15 residues. Germline loops: CDR1 KGHSH, CDR2 LQKENI. The CDR3 sequence: CASSPGTRYTDTQYF. For the CDR3, the DNA is TGTGCCAGCTCACCCGGGACTAGATACACAGATACGCAGTATTTT.

V is TRBV7-6 and J is TRBJ1-2; weak D call: TRBD1 (5 bases). The CDR3 is 17 residues long. The germline CDR1 and CDR2 sequences are SGHVS and FNYEAQ. The V end was cut by 5 bases, the J end by 6 bases, with 25 bases between. DNA of the CDR3: TGTGCCAGCAGCGCCCCAGGTAAGCGGCAGGGAGTCCATGGCTACACCTTC. It encodes CASSAPGKRQGVHGYTF.

V is TRBV10-3 and J is TRBJ2-7; TRBD2 matches 7 bases. Germline V gives CDR1 ENHRY, CDR2 SYGVKD. The V gene end was trimmed by 1 base and the J gene end by 5 bases; junction bases not matched to a gene: 8. CDR3 size: 15 residues. The CDR3: CAISEFGGLNNEQYF. DNA of the CDR3: TGTGCCATCAGTGAGTTCGGGGGGTTAAATAACGAGCAGTACTTC.

CDR3 amino acids: CASSPGQPNTGELFF. The CDR3 DNA reads as TGTGCCAGCAGCCCGGGACAGCCGAACACCGGGGAGCTGTTTTTT. The chain joins TRBV7-9 to TRBJ2-2, with 7 bases identical to TRBD1. The CDR3 has 15 amino acids. V gave up 5 bases and J gave up 0 bases; unmatched junction bases: 3. Germline V gene data show CDR1 as SEHNR and CDR2 as FQNEAQ (reference sequence).

V usage is TRBV2 and J usage is TRBJ2-1; no clear D gene. This CDR3 region has 15 residues. Germline CDR1 reads SNHLY; CDR2 reads FYNNEI. Trimming removed 10 bases from V and 7 bases from J, with 23 bases in between. CDR3 nucleotides: TGTGCCACCTCCCCACTGGGCTCGTTACTGAATGAGCAGTTCTTC. Its protein product is CATSPLGSLLNEQFF.

The chain recombines TRBV11-2 with TRBJ2-5; D is unclear. The CDR3 is made up of 13 amino acids. The germline gives CDR1 SGHAT, CDR2 FQNNGV. Trimming stripped 1 base from V and 5 bases from J, with 8 bases between. The CDR3 DNA follows: TGTGCCAGCAGCTTAGTTTCTTGGGAGACCCAGTACTTC. Its protein is CASSLVSWETQYF.

The CDR3 nucleotides are TGTGCCAGCAGCTTAGGGGACGACACCGGGGAGCTGTTTTTT. Translating gives CASSLGDDTGELFF. The chain recombines TRBV13 with TRBJ2-2; D call uncertain. Trimming stripped 0 bases from V and 3 bases from J, with 5 bases between. Germline V gene sequence: CDR1 PRHDT, CDR2 FYEKMQ (reference sequence). The CDR3 consists of 14 residues.

This chain joins TRBV27 and TRBJ2-2; D unresolved. The CDR3 has 12 residues. The V gene lost 4 bases and the J gene lost 6 bases, with 6 bases spanning the gap. Germline values: CDR1 MNHEY, CDR2 SMNVEV (reference sequence). Here the CDR3 DNA reads TGTGCCAGCAGTTCGGTCGCCGGGGAGCTGTTTTTT. Translated: CASSSVAGELFF.

V and J are TRBV27 and TRBJ1-6; D remains ambiguous. In germline, CDR1 is MNHEY, CDR2 SMNVEV (reference sequence). The CDR3 totals 13 residues. V lost 5 bases to trimming and J lost 12 bases, with 14 bases between them. This CDR3 is CASSLASGGPLHF. The DNA of the CDR3 is TGTGCCAGCAGTCTCGCCTCAGGTGGACCCCTCCACTTT.

V usage is TRBV28 and J usage is TRBJ2-7; maybe TRBD2 (6 bases). Germline values: CDR1 MDHEN, CDR2 SYDVKM. CDR3 length: 16 residues. Trimming took 6 bases from V and 6 from J, leaving 24 bases between them. Here the CDR3 DNA reads TGTGCCAGCAGCCAATCTTTGGGACTTCCTTTTACCGAGCAGTACTTC. It encodes CASSQSLGLPFTEQYF.

Concerning this clone: This sample includes further DNA sequences coding for the same CDR3. This chain joins TRBV20-1 and TRBJ2-7; 7 nucleotides align to TRBD1. Germline-derived CDR1 and CDR2 are DFQATT and SNEGSKA (reference sequence). With 3 bases clipped from V and 4 bases from J, the junction kept 0 bases outside the gene matches. The CDR3 has 11 amino acids. The CDR3 region is CSARTGYEQYF. CDR3 nucleotides: TGCAGTGCTAGGACAGGGTACGAGCAGTACTTC.

Notes on this clone: Within the sample, other DNA sequences also encode this same CDR3. The J gene is TRBJ2-7, the V gene TRBV9; a possible D gene is TRBD2 (6 bases). Trimming removed 0 bases at V and 3 bases at J, with 10 bases between. The CDR3 spans 14 residues. Germline loops: CDR1 SGDLS, CDR2 YYNGEE. CDR3 sequence (DNA): TGTGCCAGCAGCGTAGGGGGAGGAGGCTACGAGCAGTACTTC. It codes for CASSVGGGGYEQYF.

The chain is built from TRBV5-3 and TRBJ1-5; TRBD1 matches at 7 bases. TRBV5-3 falls under the ORF class, with uncertain function. V lost 7 bases, J lost 7 bases, and 11 bases stayed unmatched. The CDR3 consists of 14 residues. The DNA for the CDR3 is TGTGCCAGAGCTGGGACAGAGAAGTGGCAGCCCCAGCATTTT. Residues: CARAGTEKWQPQHF.

This clone was observed a handful of times. This chain joins TRBV27 and TRBJ1-5; D is uncertain. CDR1 MNHEY and CDR2 SMNVEV come from the germline V gene (reference sequence). This CDR3 region has 14 residues. Trimming removed 6 bases at V and 0 bases at J, with 9 bases between. As DNA, the CDR3 is TGTGCCAGCAGGGGCGTGTATAGCAATCAGCCCCAGCATTTT. Protein product: CASRGVYSNQPQHF.